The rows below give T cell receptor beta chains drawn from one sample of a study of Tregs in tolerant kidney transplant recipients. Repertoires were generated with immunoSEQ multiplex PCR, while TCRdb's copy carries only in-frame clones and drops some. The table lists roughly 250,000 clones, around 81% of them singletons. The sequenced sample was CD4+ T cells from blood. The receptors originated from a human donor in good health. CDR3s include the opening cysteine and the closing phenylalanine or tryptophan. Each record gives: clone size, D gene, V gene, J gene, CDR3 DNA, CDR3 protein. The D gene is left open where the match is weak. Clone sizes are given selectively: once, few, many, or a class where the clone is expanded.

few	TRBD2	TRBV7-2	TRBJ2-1	TGTGCCAGCAGCTTAGGGACTAGCCGAATCAATGAGCAGTTCTTC	CASSLGTSRINEQFF
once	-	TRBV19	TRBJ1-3	TGTGCCAGTAGTATGGGGGTATCCTCTGGAAACACCATATATTTT	CASSMGVSSGNTIYF
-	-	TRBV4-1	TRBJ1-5	TGCGCCAGCAGCCAAAGCCCCCACCGGGATAGCAATCAGCCCCAGCATTTT	CASSQSPHRDSNQPQHF
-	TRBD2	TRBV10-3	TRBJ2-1	TGTGCCATCAGCCAGATAGCGGGAGACGAACAGGGTGAGCAGTTCTTC	CAISQIAGDEQGEQFF
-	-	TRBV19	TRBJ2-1	TGTGCCAGTAGGGCCTTTTCGGGGGCTTCCTACAATGAGCAGTTCTTC	CASRAFSGASYNEQFF
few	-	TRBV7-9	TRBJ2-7	TGTGCCAGCAGCTTACAAAGCTACTCCTACGAGCAGTACTTC	CASSLQSYSYEQYF
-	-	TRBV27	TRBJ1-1	TGTGCCAGCAGTTTCGGAGGGTTAAGTATATTGGCTGAAGCTTTCTTT	CASSFGGLSILAEAFF
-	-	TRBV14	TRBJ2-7	TGTGCCAGTTCACAGGTTTCCCTCTCCTACGAGCAGTACTTC	CASSQVSLSYEQYF
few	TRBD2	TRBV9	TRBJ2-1	TGTGCCAGCAGCGTCGACCCGGTCGGGGGGAATGAGCAGTTCTTC	CASSVDPVGGNEQFF
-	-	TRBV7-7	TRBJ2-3	TGTGCCAGCAGCTTAGCGCTTTCAGATACGCAGTATTTT	CASSLALSDTQYF
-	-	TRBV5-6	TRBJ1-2	TGTGCCAGCAGCTTGGAGTACGTCGGCAGATCCTATGGCTACACCTTC	CASSLEYVGRSYGYTF
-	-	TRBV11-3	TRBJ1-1	TGTGCCAGCAGCTTGGACAGTTGGAACACTGAAGCTTTCTTT	CASSLDSWNTEAFF
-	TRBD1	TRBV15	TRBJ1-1	TGTGCCACCAATCCGCCGGGACAGCCGAACACTGAAGCTTTCTTT	CATNPPGQPNTEAFF
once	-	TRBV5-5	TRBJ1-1	TGTGCCAGCAGCTCTACGTTAAGATCTGGCACTGAAGCTTTCTTT	CASSSTLRSGTEAFF
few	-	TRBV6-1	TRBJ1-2	TGTGCCAGCAGTGAAGGAAACGGCTATGGCTACACCTTC	CASSEGNGYGYTF
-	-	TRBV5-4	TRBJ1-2	TGTGCCAGCAGCTTGGTGGGGGCACAGTCCGCTAACTATGGCTACACCTTC	CASSLVGAQSANYGYTF
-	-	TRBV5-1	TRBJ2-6	TGCGCCAGCAGCTGGACAGGGACTACTGGGGCCAACGTCCTGACTTTC	CASSWTGTTGANVLTF
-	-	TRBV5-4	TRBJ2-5	TGTGCCAGCAGCTTGCGGGGGTACCAAGAGACCCAGTACTTC	CASSLRGYQETQYF
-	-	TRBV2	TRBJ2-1	TGTGCCAGCCACTGGATGGGGCTTAGTGGGGATGAGCAGTTCTTC	CASHWMGLSGDEQFF
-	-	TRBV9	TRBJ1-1	TGTGCCAGCGGCGTACTGCCGGGGGCCCCTGAAGCTTTCTTT	CASGVLPGAPEAFF
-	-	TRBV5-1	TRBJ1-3	TGCGCCAGCAGCCAAGCGGGAAACACCATATATTTT	CASSQAGNTIYF
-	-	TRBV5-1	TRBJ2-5	TGCGCCAGCAGCTTGGGGCAGCAAGAGACCCAGTACTTC	CASSLGQQETQYF
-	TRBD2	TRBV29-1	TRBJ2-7	TGCAGCGTCGCAGTTTTGGGCGGGGGGCACGAGCAGTACTTC	CSVAVLGGGHEQYF
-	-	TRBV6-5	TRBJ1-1	TGTGCCAGCAGGACCGGGGGCAGGGGCACTGAAGCTTTCTTT	CASRTGGRGTEAFF
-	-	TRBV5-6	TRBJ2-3	TGTGCCAGCAGCTTGGCAGATACGCAGTATTTT	CASSLADTQYF
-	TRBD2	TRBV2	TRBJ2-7	TGTGCCAGCAGCGAGACTAGCGGGGGGCCCTACGAGCAGTACTTC	CASSETSGGPYEQYF
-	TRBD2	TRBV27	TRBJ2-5	TGTGCCAGCACGAAGAGCGGGGGAGAGACCCAGTACTTC	CASTKSGGETQYF
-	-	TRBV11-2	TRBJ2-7	TGTGCCAGCAGCTTAGTATGGGGACACAACGTAAGGCTCGAGCAGTACTTC	CASSLVWGHNVRLEQYF
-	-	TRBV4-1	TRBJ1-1	TGCGCCAGCAGCCGACCCGGGGGCGTGGGCACTGAAGCTTTCTTT	CASSRPGGVGTEAFF
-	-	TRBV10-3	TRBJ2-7	TGTGCCATCGCCCCGGGATCTACCTACGAGCAGTACTTC	CAIAPGSTYEQYF
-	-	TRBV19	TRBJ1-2	TGTGCCAGTAGTATATTCGGCAGAGGGTCCTATGGCTACACCTTC	CASSIFGRGSYGYTF
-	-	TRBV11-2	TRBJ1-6	TGTGCCAGCAGCGGGGGCCAGGGGAACTCACCCCTCCACTTT	CASSGGQGNSPLHF